Listed below are T cell receptor beta chains from one sample, sequenced in a study of PD-1 blockade in classical Hodgkin lymphoma. Profiling relied on immunoSEQ multiplex PCR, and the TCRdb table lists in-frame clones only, not all of them. Of tens of thousands of clones detected, 60% to 80% appear once; the ten largest clones hold around 19%. The material was peripheral blood mononuclear cells (PBMCs), obtained before the fourth cycle of nivolumab. These receptors originate from a human donor with classical Hodgkin lymphoma. CDR3s include the opening cysteine and the closing phenylalanine or tryptophan. D genes are given only for firm matches. Not all rows give a size; the values are once, few, many and, for expanded clones, a class.

clone_size: once
cdr3_length: 12
j_call: TRBJ1-2
v_call: TRBV6-5
d_call: -
cdr3_aa: CASSGMNYGYTF
cdr3_nt: TGTGCCAGCAGCGGCATGAACTATGGCTACACCTTC

clone_size: -
cdr3_length: 14
j_call: TRBJ1-1
v_call: TRBV5-6
d_call: -
cdr3_aa: CASRRLDRNTEAFF
cdr3_nt: TGTGCCAGCCGGCGGCTTGACAGGAACACTGAAGCTTTCTTT

clone_size: -
cdr3_length: 16
j_call: TRBJ1-6
v_call: TRBV11-2
d_call: -
cdr3_aa: CASSLGGNAQHSPLHF
cdr3_nt: TGTGCCAGCAGCTTAGGGGGCAACGCTCAGCATTCACCCCTCCACTTT

clone_size: -
cdr3_length: 15
j_call: TRBJ2-2
v_call: TRBV7-2
d_call: TRBD2
cdr3_aa: CASSRGGGITGELFF
cdr3_nt: TGTGCCAGCAGCCGGGGCGGGGGAATCACCGGGGAGCTGTTTTTT

clone_size: -
cdr3_length: 16
j_call: TRBJ2-1
v_call: TRBV5-1
d_call: TRBD2
cdr3_aa: CASSSGLAASYNEQFF
cdr3_nt: TGCGCCAGCAGCTCGGGACTAGCGGCTTCCTACAATGAGCAGTTCTTC

clone_size: -
cdr3_length: 13
j_call: TRBJ1-3
v_call: TRBV28
d_call: TRBD1
cdr3_aa: CVTGGGSGNTIYF
cdr3_nt: TGTGTCACAGGGGGCGGGTCTGGAAACACCATATATTTT

clone_size: -
cdr3_length: 14
j_call: TRBJ2-7
v_call: TRBV9
d_call: -
cdr3_aa: CASSVEGGTYEQYF
cdr3_nt: TGTGCCAGCAGCGTAGAGGGCGGAACCTACGAGCAGTACTTC

clone_size: -
cdr3_length: 14
j_call: TRBJ1-1
v_call: TRBV19
d_call: TRBD1
cdr3_aa: CASSPNRGSTEAFF
cdr3_nt: TGTGCCAGTAGTCCTAACAGGGGGAGCACTGAAGCTTTCTTT

clone_size: -
cdr3_length: 16
j_call: TRBJ2-7
v_call: TRBV6-6
d_call: -
cdr3_aa: CASSYSIRGGTYEQYF
cdr3_nt: TGTGCCAGCAGTTACTCGATTCGTGGGGGGACCTACGAGCAGTACTTC

clone_size: -
cdr3_length: 16
j_call: TRBJ1-2
v_call: TRBV27
d_call: -
cdr3_aa: CASSLSGGRGRGGYTF
cdr3_nt: TGTGCCAGCAGTTTATCAGGCGGCAGGGGTAGGGGTGGCTACACCTTC

clone_size: -
cdr3_length: 15
j_call: TRBJ2-3
v_call: TRBV4-2
d_call: TRBD2
cdr3_aa: CASSQSGGGTDTQYF
cdr3_nt: TGTGCCAGCAGCCAATCCGGGGGGGGCACAGATACGCAGTATTTT

clone_size: -
cdr3_length: 16
j_call: TRBJ2-3
v_call: TRBV9
d_call: -
cdr3_aa: CASSVLGGMGEDTQYF
cdr3_nt: TGTGCCAGCAGCGTCCTTGGGGGAATGGGAGAAGATACGCAGTATTTT

clone_size: -
cdr3_length: 15
j_call: TRBJ2-7
v_call: TRBV21-1
d_call: -
cdr3_aa: CASSYGQGRSYEQYF
cdr3_nt: TGTGCCAGCAGCTACGGACAGGGCCGCTCCTACGAGCAGTACTTC

clone_size: -
cdr3_length: 14
j_call: TRBJ1-3
v_call: TRBV2
d_call: TRBD1
cdr3_aa: CAAARRGRGNTIYF
cdr3_nt: TGTGCAGCGGCGCGCAGGGGGCGCGGAAACACCATATATTTT

clone_size: -
cdr3_length: 14
j_call: TRBJ1-2
v_call: TRBV7-2
d_call: -
cdr3_aa: CASSSQGGPYGYTF
cdr3_nt: TGTGCCAGCAGCTCGCAGGGTGGGCCCTATGGCTACACCTTC

clone_size: -
cdr3_length: 15
j_call: TRBJ1-1
v_call: TRBV18
d_call: TRBD1
cdr3_aa: CASSPPGQGNTEAFF
cdr3_nt: TGTGCCAGCTCACCACCCGGACAGGGGAACACTGAAGCTTTCTTT

clone_size: once
cdr3_length: 14
j_call: TRBJ2-1
v_call: TRBV9
d_call: TRBD2
cdr3_aa: CASSRRLANNEQFF
cdr3_nt: TGTGCCAGCAGCCGACGACTAGCGAACAATGAGCAGTTCTTC

clone_size: -
cdr3_length: 11
j_call: TRBJ1-2
v_call: TRBV20-1
d_call: -
cdr3_aa: CRGMDNYGYTF
cdr3_nt: TGCAGAGGGATGGATAACTATGGCTACACCTTC

clone_size: once
cdr3_length: 14
j_call: TRBJ2-2
v_call: TRBV28
d_call: TRBD2
cdr3_aa: CASGGGRAVGELFF
cdr3_nt: TGTGCCTCGGGTGGCGGGAGGGCCGTCGGGGAGCTGTTTTTT

clone_size: -
cdr3_length: 17
j_call: TRBJ2-1
v_call: TRBV7-3
d_call: TRBD2
cdr3_aa: CASSFSGGPLSYNEQFF
cdr3_nt: TGTGCCAGCAGCTTTAGCGGGGGGCCCCTATCCTACAATGAGCAGTTCTTC

clone_size: -
cdr3_length: 15
j_call: TRBJ2-5
v_call: TRBV5-1
d_call: -
cdr3_aa: CASSVGAGGQETQYF
cdr3_nt: TGCGCCAGCAGCGTCGGGGCAGGGGGGCAAGAGACCCAGTACTTC

clone_size: few
cdr3_length: 13
j_call: TRBJ1-1
v_call: TRBV18
d_call: -
cdr3_aa: CASSPQRNTEAFF
cdr3_nt: TGTGCCAGCTCACCACAGAGGAACACTGAAGCTTTCTTT

clone_size: -
cdr3_length: 14
j_call: TRBJ2-3
v_call: TRBV27
d_call: -
cdr3_aa: CASSEDLGRDTQYF
cdr3_nt: TGTGCCAGCAGTGAGGACCTGGGTAGAGATACGCAGTATTTT

clone_size: -
cdr3_length: 15
j_call: TRBJ1-5
v_call: TRBV7-9
d_call: -
cdr3_aa: CASSPLGDSNQPQHF
cdr3_nt: TGTGCCAGCAGCCCCCTTGGGGACAGCAATCAGCCCCAGCATTTT

clone_size: -
cdr3_length: 12
j_call: TRBJ2-1
v_call: TRBV30
d_call: TRBD2
cdr3_aa: CAWIKAGGPQFF
cdr3_nt: TGTGCCTGGATCAAGGCGGGAGGGCCGCAGTTCTTC

clone_size: -
cdr3_length: 15
j_call: TRBJ2-5
v_call: TRBV9
d_call: -
cdr3_aa: CASSEGTSRQETQYF
cdr3_nt: TGTGCCAGCAGCGAGGGAACAAGTCGCCAAGAGACCCAGTACTTC

clone_size: -
cdr3_length: 14
j_call: TRBJ1-4
v_call: TRBV6-6
d_call: -
cdr3_aa: CASIQAGTNEKLFF
cdr3_nt: TGTGCCAGCATCCAGGCGGGGACTAATGAAAAACTGTTTTTT

clone_size: once
cdr3_length: 17
j_call: TRBJ2-5
v_call: TRBV6-9
d_call: -
cdr3_aa: CASSYLRWQDNQETQYF
cdr3_nt: TGTGCCAGCAGTTATTTACGGTGGCAGGACAACCAAGAGACCCAGTACTTC

clone_size: -
cdr3_length: 16
j_call: TRBJ1-1
v_call: TRBV7-9
d_call: TRBD1
cdr3_aa: CASSSGTGGSYTEAFF
cdr3_nt: TGTGCCAGCAGCTCCGGGACAGGGGGAAGTTACACTGAAGCTTTCTTT

clone_size: -
cdr3_length: 14
j_call: TRBJ1-1
v_call: TRBV30
d_call: -
cdr3_aa: CAWRRGRVGPEAFF
cdr3_nt: TGTGCCTGGAGGAGGGGCAGGGTTGGCCCTGAAGCTTTCTTT

clone_size: -
cdr3_length: 15
j_call: TRBJ2-7
v_call: TRBV18
d_call: TRBD1
cdr3_aa: CASSPLGQGSYEQYF
cdr3_nt: TGTGCCAGCTCACCCTTAGGACAGGGGAGCTACGAGCAGTACTTC

clone_size: -
cdr3_length: 16
j_call: TRBJ2-5
v_call: TRBV7-9
d_call: -
cdr3_aa: CASSPRQGENLGGQYF
cdr3_nt: TGTGCCAGCAGCCCGAGACAGGGAGAGAATTTGGGGGGCCAGTACTTC

clone_size: -
cdr3_length: 16
j_call: TRBJ2-7
v_call: TRBV4-3
d_call: TRBD1
cdr3_aa: CASSQRAGTGGYEQYF
cdr3_nt: TGCGCCAGCAGCCAAAGAGCCGGGACAGGGGGCTACGAGCAGTACTTC

clone_size: few
cdr3_length: 15
j_call: TRBJ1-3
v_call: TRBV4-1
d_call: -
cdr3_aa: CASSLGTTKSNTIYF
cdr3_nt: TGCGCCAGCAGCCTCGGGACAACGAAAAGTAACACCATATATTTT

clone_size: once
cdr3_length: 16
j_call: TRBJ1-1
v_call: TRBV4-1
d_call: -
cdr3_aa: CASSQGPADRNTEAFF
cdr3_nt: TGCGCCAGCAGCCAAGGACCGGCGGACCGCAACACTGAAGCTTTCTTT

clone_size: -
cdr3_length: 16
j_call: TRBJ1-2
v_call: TRBV7-2
d_call: TRBD1
cdr3_aa: CASSPSRTGGRRGYTF
cdr3_nt: TGTGCCAGCAGCCCCTCCCGGACAGGGGGCAGGAGGGGCTACACCTTC

clone_size: -
cdr3_length: 15
j_call: TRBJ1-4
v_call: TRBV5-4
d_call: TRBD1
cdr3_aa: CASSPPGTGYEKLFF
cdr3_nt: TGTGCCAGCAGCCCGCCCGGGACAGGGTATGAAAAACTGTTTTTT